This TCR beta chain was recovered during a study of blood T cell repertoires in COVID-19. In the study overall: From T cells, B-cell-depleted T cells, or PBMCs came the material, which was cDNA or gDNA.

Profiling relied on immunoSEQ multiplex PCR, and the TCRdb table lists in-frame clones only, not all of them. The data contain 150,000 to 200,000 clones, over 80% of them singletons. Input material: peripheral blood. The receptor's source is a woman aged 25 to 39 with acute or convalescent COVID-19.

CDR3 loop: CASSRGRGTEAFF. CDR3 bases: TGTGCCAGCAGTCGGGGGAGAGGCACTGAAGCTTTCTTT. This chain links TRBV12-3 or TRBV12-4 with TRBJ1-1; possibly TRBD1 for D (5 bases). This CDR3 comprises 13 residues. Trimming took off 5 bases at V and 4 bases at J, with 11 bases between the two ends.